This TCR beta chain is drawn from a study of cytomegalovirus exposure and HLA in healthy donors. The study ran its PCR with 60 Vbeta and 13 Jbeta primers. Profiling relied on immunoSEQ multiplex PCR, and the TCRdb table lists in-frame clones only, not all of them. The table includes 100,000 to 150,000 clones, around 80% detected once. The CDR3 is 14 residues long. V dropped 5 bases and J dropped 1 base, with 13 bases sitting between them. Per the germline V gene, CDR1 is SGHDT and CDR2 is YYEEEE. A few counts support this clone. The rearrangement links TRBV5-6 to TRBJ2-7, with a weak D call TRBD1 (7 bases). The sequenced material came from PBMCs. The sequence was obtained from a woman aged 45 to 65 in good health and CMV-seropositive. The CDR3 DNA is TGTGCCAGCAGAGGAGGGGGCGCGTCCTACGAGCAGTACTTC. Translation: CASRGGGASYEQYF.